These 6 T cell receptor beta chains were sequenced from one sample in a study of cytomegalovirus exposure and HLA in healthy donors (dated by TCRdb to 2017 to 2019). The library was generated by the immunoSEQ multiplex PCR assay. For the multiplex PCR, a mixture combining 60 forward primers for TCR Vbeta segments and 13 reverse primers for TCR Jbeta segments was used. Imported from immuneACCESS, the table was reduced by TCRdb to in-frame sequences with V and J called. These copies leave out some clones; in studies compared against another copy, an unresolved V gene accounts for under half, and the cause of the remainder is not known. This sample's records show approximately 210,000 clones. The ten largest account for approximately 0.98% of the sample. Sequencing was carried out using PBMCs. The receptors stem from a woman in her 30s in good health and CMV-seropositive.

V is TRBV5-1 and J is TRBJ2-1; 9 bases match TRBD1. Germline trimming cut 6 bases from V and 8 bases from J; bases unmatched to any gene: 9. The CDR3 length is 14 residues. Germline lookup yields CDR1 SGHRS and CDR2 YFSETQ. CDR3 sequence: CASKGQGMGDEQFF. The CDR3 nucleotides are TGCGCCAGCAAGGGACAGGGAATGGGCGATGAGCAGTTCTTC.

The chain is built from TRBV10-2 and TRBJ1-2, with TRBD1 matching over 8 bases. V was pared by 0 bases and J by 4 bases, with 4 bases of the junction left unmatched. CDR3 length: 15 amino acids. CDR1 is WSHSY and CDR2 is SAAADI in the germline V gene. CDR3 in DNA: TGCGCCAGCAGTGAGTCGGACAGGGTCCTCTATGGCTACACCTTC. Translation gives CASSESDRVLYGYTF.

The V gene is TRBV6-1, the J gene TRBJ1-4; D gene unclear. The CDR3 is 15 amino acids. The germline V gene encodes CDR1 MNHNS and CDR2 SASEGT. Between the trimmed V and J ends, which lost 3 bases and 4 bases, there was a span of 12 bases. The CDR3 loop is CASSDPGSNNEKLFF. In nucleotides, the CDR3 is TGTGCCAGCAGTGACCCCGGTTCCAATAATGAAAAACTGTTTTTT.

V and J are TRBV4-1 and TRBJ2-7; perhaps TRBD2 as D (6 bases). This CDR3 region has 15 residues. V lost 1 base to trimming and J lost 3 bases, with 13 bases between them. Germline CDR1 reads MGHRA; CDR2 reads YSYEKL. The CDR3 region has the DNA TGCGCCAGCAGCCAAGGGCGGGGTTCCATCTACGAGCAGTACTTC. Translation gives CASSQGRGSIYEQYF.

The genes are TRBV5-1 and TRBJ2-7; D is perhaps TRBD1 (5 bases). V lost 1 base and J lost 2, with 13 bases in between. CDR1 is SGHRS and CDR2 is YFSETQ in the germline V gene. The CDR3 sequence is 15 residues long. The CDR3 here is CASSLSQGMTYEQYF. The CDR3 DNA reads TGCGCCAGCAGCTTGAGTCAGGGAATGACCTACGAGCAGTACTTC.

J is TRBJ1-5 and V is TRBV7-9, with 8 bases that match TRBD1. Germline CDR1 is SEHNR and CDR2 is FQNEAQ (reference sequence). The trim removed 3 bases at V and 5 bases at J, leaving 3 bases unmatched. CDR3 size: 14 residues. CDR3 sequence reads: CASSFTGGDQPQHF. DNA of the CDR3: TGTGCCAGCAGCTTTACAGGGGGGGATCAGCCCCAGCATTTT.